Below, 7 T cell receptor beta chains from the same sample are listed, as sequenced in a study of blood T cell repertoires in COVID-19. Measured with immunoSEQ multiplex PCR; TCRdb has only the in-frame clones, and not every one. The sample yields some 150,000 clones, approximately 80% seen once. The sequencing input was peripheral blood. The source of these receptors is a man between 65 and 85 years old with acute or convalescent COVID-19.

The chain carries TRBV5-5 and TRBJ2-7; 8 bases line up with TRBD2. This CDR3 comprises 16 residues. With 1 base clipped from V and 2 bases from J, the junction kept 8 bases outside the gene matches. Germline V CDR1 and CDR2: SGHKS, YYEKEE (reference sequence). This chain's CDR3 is CASSLQGGTSPYEQYF. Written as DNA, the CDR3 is TGTGCCAGCAGCTTGCAAGGGGGGACTAGTCCCTACGAGCAGTACTTC.

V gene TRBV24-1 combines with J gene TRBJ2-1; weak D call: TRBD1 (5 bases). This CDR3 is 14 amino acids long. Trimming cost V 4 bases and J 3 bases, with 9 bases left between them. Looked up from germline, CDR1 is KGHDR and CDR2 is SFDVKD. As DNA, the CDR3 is TGTGCCACCAGTGAACAGGACAACTACAATGAGCAGTTCTTC. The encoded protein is CATSEQDNYNEQFF.

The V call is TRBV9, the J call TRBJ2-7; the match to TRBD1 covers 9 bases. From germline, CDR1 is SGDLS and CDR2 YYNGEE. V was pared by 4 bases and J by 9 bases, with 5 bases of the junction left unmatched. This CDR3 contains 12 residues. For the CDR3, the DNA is TGTGCCAGCAGCCCGGACAGGGGATCGCAGTACTTC. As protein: CASSPDRGSQYF.

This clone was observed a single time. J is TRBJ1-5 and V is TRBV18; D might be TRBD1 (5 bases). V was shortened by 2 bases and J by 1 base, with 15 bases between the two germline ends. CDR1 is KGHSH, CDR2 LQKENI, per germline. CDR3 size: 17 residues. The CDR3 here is CASSPSGGGVSNQPQHF. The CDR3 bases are TGTGCCAGCTCACCATCCGGGGGAGGGGTCAGCAATCAGCCCCAGCATTTT.

The chain's CDR3 is CASSSTQEYTEAFF. The CDR3 DNA sequence: TGTGCCAGCTCCTCTACACAGGAATACACTGAAGCTTTCTTT. The J gene is TRBJ1-1, the V gene TRBV18; D is possibly TRBD1 (5 bases). V shed 6 bases and J shed 3 bases, with 14 bases lying between them. The CDR3 contains 14 residues. The germline CDR1 and CDR2 sequences are KGHSH and LQKENI.

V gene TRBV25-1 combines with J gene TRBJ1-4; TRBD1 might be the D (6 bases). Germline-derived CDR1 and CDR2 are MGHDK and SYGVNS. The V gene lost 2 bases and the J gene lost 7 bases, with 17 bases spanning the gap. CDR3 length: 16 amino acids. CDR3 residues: CASSEHRERSAEKLFF. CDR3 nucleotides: TGTGCCAGCAGTGAACACAGGGAAAGATCCGCTGAAAAACTGTTTTTT.

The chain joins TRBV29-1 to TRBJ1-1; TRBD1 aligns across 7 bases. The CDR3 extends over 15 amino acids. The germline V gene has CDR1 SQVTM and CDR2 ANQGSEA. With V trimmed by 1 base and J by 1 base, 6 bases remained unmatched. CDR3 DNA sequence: TGCAGCGTTGAAGCTCAGGGACAGACGAACACTGAAGCTTTCTTT. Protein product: CSVEAQGQTNTEAFF.